These 10 T cell receptor beta chains came from one sample sequenced in a study of T cells in Graves' hyperthyroidism and ophthalmopathy. Authors of the study amplified TCR beta CDR3 regions from RNA transcripts. TCR CDR3 underwent first-round RT-PCR with the HTBI primer set. TCRdb processed the multiplex PCR reads anew with MiXCR; each CDR3 protein has one entry. The profile covers 300,000 to 400,000 distinct CDR3 sequences, with 15% to 20% appearing a single time and roughly 49% taken by the ten largest. Sequencing was carried out using blood. Every receptor here comes from a woman aged 50 to 65 with Graves' hyperthyroidism.

This clonotype turned up a few times. The chain combines TRBV3-1 with TRBJ2-5; D tentatively reads TRBD1 or TRBD2 (5 bases each). This CDR3 is built from 14 residues. Trimming took 4 bases from V and 5 from J, leaving 14 bases between them. Germline lookup yields CDR1 LGHDT and CDR2 YNNKEL (reference sequence). The CDR3 reads CASSLRLAGETQYF. The CDR3, as DNA: TGTGCCAGCAGCCTACGGCTAGCAGGGGAGACCCAGTACTTC.

This clonotype occurred many times. The chain employs TRBV12-3 or TRBV12-4 and TRBJ2-3, with 7 bases identical to TRBD1. V lost 5 bases to trimming and J lost 2 bases; unmatched junction nucleotides: 4. This CDR3 spans 14 amino acids. DNA of the CDR3: TGTGCCAGCAGTCCTACAGGGGTCACAGATACGCAGTATTTT. It codes for CASSPTGVTDTQYF.

A few counts support this clonotype. The chain joins TRBV4-1 to TRBJ2-5; D possibly corresponds to TRBD2 (6 bases). Looked up from germline, CDR1 is MGHRA and CDR2 is YSYEKL. Between the trimmed V and J ends, which lost 3 bases and 3 bases, there was a span of 32 bases. The CDR3 extends over 21 amino acids. The CDR3 protein is CASSHGAGGTSGLLGEETQYF. CDR3 nucleotide sequence: TGCGCCAGCAGCCATGGGGCTGGGGGGACCAGCGGACTCCTAGGGGAAGAGACCCAGTACTTC.

In regard to this clonotype: Mismatch with germline at one junction end may stem from a read error. This chain uses TRBV6-2 or TRBV6-3 with TRBJ1-4; possibly TRBD1 for D (5 bases). CDR1 is MNHEY, CDR2 SVGEGT, per germline. This CDR3 comprises 14 residues. The CDR3 DNA reads as TGCGCCAGCAGTCCTCTCCGGGGGATAGAAAAACTGTTTTTT. It specifies CASSPLRGIEKLFF.

Many counts were recorded for this clonotype. J is TRBJ2-2 and V is TRBV5-1; 8 bases align to TRBD2. V gave up 0 bases and J gave up 1 base; unmatched junction bases: 2. The CDR3 is made up of 16 amino acids. Germline CDR1 is SGHRS and CDR2 is YFSETQ. The CDR3 nucleotides are TGCGCCAGCAGCTTGGGGCTAGCGGGGAACACCGGGGAGCTGTTTTTT. Translated: CASSLGLAGNTGELFF.

The chain links TRBV7-2 to TRBJ2-5; unclear D gene. CDR3 length: 15 residues. Looked up from germline, CDR1 is SGHTA and CDR2 is FQGNSA. V was clipped by 2 bases and J by 2 bases, with 12 bases between them. The CDR3 nucleotides read TGTGCCAGCAGCTTATCCTGGTCGTTGCAAGAGACCCAGTACTTC. The encoded protein is CASSLSWSLQETQYF.

There are a few counts of this clonotype. The rearrangement links TRBV4-1 to TRBJ2-7; 8 positions agree with TRBD2. Germline trimming cut 5 bases from V and 2 bases from J; bases unmatched to any gene: 14. The CDR3 runs 17 residues. Looked up from germline, CDR1 is MGHRA and CDR2 is YSYEKL. CDR3 in DNA: TGCGCCAGCAGCTCCTACCCCATCGGGAGGGACCCCTACGAGCAGTACTTC. Protein product: CASSSYPIGRDPYEQYF.

The chain couples TRBV7-9 to TRBJ2-7, with 11 bases that match TRBD2. The CDR3 spans 16 residues. Germline assignment: CDR1 SEHNR and CDR2 FQNEAQ (reference sequence). Trimming at V came to 6 bases and at J to 2 bases, leaving 9 bases not matched to a gene. The CDR3 sequence is CASSPTGTSGTYEQYF. Written as DNA, the CDR3 is TGTGCCAGCAGTCCAACCGGGACTAGCGGCACCTACGAGCAGTACTTC.

Worth noting for this clonotype: Possible read error: a much larger clone is one base away. The chain couples TRBV12-3 or TRBV12-4 to TRBJ1-1, with TRBD1 matching 7 bases. This CDR3 is 13 amino acids long. CDR3 coding DNA: TGTGCCGGCAGGGGACAGACGAACACTGAAGCTTTCTTT. The encoded protein is CAGRGQTNTEAFF.

This clonotype was observed at least ten times. The rearrangement joins TRBV12-3 or TRBV12-4 to TRBJ2-6; D is ambiguous. The CDR3 loop spans 15 amino acids. Trimming stripped 5 bases from V and 0 bases from J, with 8 bases between. The CDR3, as DNA: TGTGCCAGCAGTCTCGACATCTCTGGGGCCAACGTCCTGACTTTC. Translated, it gives CASSLDISGANVLTF.